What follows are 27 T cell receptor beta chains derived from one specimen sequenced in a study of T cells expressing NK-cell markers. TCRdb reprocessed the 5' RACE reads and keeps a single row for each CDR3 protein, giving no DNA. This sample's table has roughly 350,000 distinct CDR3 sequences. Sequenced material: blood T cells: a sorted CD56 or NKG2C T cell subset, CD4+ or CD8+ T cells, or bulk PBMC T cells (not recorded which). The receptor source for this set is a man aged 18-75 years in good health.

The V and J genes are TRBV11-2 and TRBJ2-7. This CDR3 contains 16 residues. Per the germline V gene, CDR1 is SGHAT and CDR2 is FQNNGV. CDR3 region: CASSLGTFWGGYEQYF. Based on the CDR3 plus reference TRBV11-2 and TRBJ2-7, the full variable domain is EAGVAQSPRYKIIEKRQSVAFWCNPISGHATLYWYQQILGQGPKLLIQFQNNGVVDDSQLPKDRFSAERLKGVDSTLKIQPAKLEDSAVYLCASSLGTFWGGYEQYFGPGTRLTVT.

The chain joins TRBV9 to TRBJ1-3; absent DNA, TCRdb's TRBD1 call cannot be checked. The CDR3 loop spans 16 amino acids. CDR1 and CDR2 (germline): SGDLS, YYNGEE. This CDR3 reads CASSPLTSVSGNTIYF.

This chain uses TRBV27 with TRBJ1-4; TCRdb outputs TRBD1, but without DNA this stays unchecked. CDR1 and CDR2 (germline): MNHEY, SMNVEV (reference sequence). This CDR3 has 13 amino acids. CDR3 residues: CASRGIGYEKLFF.

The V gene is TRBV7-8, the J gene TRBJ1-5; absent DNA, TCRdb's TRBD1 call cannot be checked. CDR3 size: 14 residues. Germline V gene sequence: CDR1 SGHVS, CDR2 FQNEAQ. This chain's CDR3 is CASSSLGGDQPQHF.

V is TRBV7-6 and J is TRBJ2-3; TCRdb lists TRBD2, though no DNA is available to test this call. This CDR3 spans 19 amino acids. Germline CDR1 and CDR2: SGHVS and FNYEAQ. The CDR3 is CASSLWRTSGGAAANTQYF.

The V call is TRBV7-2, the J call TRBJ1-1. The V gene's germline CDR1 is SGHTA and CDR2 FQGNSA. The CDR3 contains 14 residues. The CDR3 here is CASSLARVVTEAFF.

This chain's CDR3 is CASREGMGVTQYF. This sequence joins TRBV6-6 and TRBJ2-3; the D gene TCRdb calls, TRBD2, cannot be checked with no DNA. This CDR3 contains 13 residues. Germline V CDR1 and CDR2: MNHNY, SVGAGI (reference sequence).

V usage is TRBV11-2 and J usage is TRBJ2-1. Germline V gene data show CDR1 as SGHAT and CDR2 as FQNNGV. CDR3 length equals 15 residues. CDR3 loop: CASSPTRNSYNEQFF.

CDR3 amino acids: CASSQESTDTQYF. The genes are TRBV4-2 and TRBJ2-3. The CDR3 sequence is 13 residues long. Germline loops: CDR1 LGHNA, CDR2 YNFKEQ.

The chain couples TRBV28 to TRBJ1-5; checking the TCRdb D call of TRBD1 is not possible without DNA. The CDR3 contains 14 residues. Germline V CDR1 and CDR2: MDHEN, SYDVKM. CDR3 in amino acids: CASSRTGGYQPQHF.

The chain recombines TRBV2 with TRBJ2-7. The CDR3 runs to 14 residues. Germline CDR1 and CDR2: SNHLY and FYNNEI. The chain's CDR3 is CASSGRGFSYEQYF.

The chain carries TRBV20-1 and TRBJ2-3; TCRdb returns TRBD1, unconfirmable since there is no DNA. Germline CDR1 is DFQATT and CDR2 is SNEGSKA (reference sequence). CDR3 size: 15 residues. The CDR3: CSEASAPHSTDTQYF.

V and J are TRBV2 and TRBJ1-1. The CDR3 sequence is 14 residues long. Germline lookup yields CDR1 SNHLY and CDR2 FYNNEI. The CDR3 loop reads CASRDRTGNTEAFF.

Here the CDR3 reads CASSGGALLFNSPLHF. The V call is TRBV9, the J call TRBJ1-6; TCRdb reports TRBD1, a call that lacks DNA to check it against. The CDR3 covers 16 residues. The germline CDR1 and CDR2 sequences are SGDLS and YYNGEE. Full variable domain (rest looked up from reference TRBV9 and TRBJ1-6): DSGVTQTPKHLITATGQRVTLRCSPRSGDLSVYWYQQSLDQGLQFLIQYYNGEERAKGNILERFSAQQFPDLHSELNLSSLELGDSALYFCASSGGALLFNSPLHFGNGTRLTVT.

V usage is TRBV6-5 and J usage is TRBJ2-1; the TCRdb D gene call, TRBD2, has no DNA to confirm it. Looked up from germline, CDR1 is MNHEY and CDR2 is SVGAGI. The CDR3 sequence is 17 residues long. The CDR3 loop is CASSYSAGGLSYNEQFF.

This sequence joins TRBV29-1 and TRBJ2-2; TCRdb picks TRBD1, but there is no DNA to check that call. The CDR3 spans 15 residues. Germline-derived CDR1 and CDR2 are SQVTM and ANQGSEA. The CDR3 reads CSVLDRQVTTGELFF.

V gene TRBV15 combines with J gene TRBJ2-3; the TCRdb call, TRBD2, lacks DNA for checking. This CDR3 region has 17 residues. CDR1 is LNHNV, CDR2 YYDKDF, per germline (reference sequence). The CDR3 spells CATSRGLAGAPTDTQYF.

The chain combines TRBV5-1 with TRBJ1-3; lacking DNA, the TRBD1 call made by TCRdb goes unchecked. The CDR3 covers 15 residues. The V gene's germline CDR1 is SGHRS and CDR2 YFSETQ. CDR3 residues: CASSLVGDRTNTIYF.

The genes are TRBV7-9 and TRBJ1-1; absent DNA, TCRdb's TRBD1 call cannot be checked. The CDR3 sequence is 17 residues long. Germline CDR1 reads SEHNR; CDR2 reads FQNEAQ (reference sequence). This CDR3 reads CASASTTVQGRGTEAFF.

CDR3 in amino acids: CASSDEGLATDEQFF. The chain recombines TRBV6-1 with TRBJ2-1; TCRdb indicates TRBD2, and absent DNA this call remains unverified. The CDR3 spans 15 residues. Germline CDR1 and CDR2: MNHNS and SASEGT.

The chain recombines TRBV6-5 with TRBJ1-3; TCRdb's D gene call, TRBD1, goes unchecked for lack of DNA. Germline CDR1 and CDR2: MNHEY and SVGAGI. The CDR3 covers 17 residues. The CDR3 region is CASSYPRQRSSGNTIYF.

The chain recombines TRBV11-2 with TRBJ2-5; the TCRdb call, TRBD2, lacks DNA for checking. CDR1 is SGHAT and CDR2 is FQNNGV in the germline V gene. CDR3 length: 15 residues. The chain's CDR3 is CASSILAGTAETQYF.

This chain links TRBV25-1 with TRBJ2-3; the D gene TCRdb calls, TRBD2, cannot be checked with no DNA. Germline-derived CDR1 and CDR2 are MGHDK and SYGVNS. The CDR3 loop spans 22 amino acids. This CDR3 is CASRGHHPGTSGGKTSTDTQYF.

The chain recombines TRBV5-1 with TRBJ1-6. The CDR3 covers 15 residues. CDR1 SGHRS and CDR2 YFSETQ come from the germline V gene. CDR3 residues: CASSLGGPSRSPLHF.

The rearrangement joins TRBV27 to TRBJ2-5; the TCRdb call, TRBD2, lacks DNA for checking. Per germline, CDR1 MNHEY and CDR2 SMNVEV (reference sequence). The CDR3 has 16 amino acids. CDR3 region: CASSPYATRDQETQYF.

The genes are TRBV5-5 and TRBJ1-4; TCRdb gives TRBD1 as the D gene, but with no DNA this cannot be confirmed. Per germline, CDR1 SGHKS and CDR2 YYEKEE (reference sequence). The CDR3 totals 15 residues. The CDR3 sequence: CASSPRTVKNEKLFF.

The chain's CDR3 is CASRDRGGRGEQFF. V gene TRBV6-1 combines with J gene TRBJ2-1; TCRdb's D call of TRBD1 is untestable without DNA. This CDR3 is 14 amino acids long. Germline V gene sequence: CDR1 MNHNS, CDR2 SASEGT.